Described below is a single T cell receptor beta chain sequence and its context. The antigen remains undetermined. This sample stems from a study of graft-versus-host responses after intestinal transplantation. In the study overall: Multivisceral, liver-intestinal, or isolated intestinal grafts were transplanted into recipients. Study-wide results and caveats: Association was observed between peak circulating GvH clone levels and early post-transplant HvG declines. Recipient bone marrow held GvH clones, some seen earlier in ileum or blood.

The table came from immunoSEQ multiplex PCR; TCRdb's copy has only in-frame clones and leaves some out. The sample lists under 150,000 clones; about 95% were seen once. The sequencing here drew on unstimulated CD8+ T cells sorted from spleen or lymph node cells, taken before intestinal transplant. The clonotype was recovered from a human donor who received an intestinal transplant.

This CDR3 is CASSFSSGLGLYTEAFF. The CDR3 DNA sequence: TGTGCCAGCAGTTTCTCGTCGGGGTTAGGTTTGTACACTGAAGCTTTCTTT. V gene TRBV28 combines with J gene TRBJ1-1; no firm D call. This CDR3 has 17 residues. Germline V lookup: CDR1 MDHEN, CDR2 SYDVKM. Trimming stripped 3 bases from V and 3 bases from J, with 20 bases between.